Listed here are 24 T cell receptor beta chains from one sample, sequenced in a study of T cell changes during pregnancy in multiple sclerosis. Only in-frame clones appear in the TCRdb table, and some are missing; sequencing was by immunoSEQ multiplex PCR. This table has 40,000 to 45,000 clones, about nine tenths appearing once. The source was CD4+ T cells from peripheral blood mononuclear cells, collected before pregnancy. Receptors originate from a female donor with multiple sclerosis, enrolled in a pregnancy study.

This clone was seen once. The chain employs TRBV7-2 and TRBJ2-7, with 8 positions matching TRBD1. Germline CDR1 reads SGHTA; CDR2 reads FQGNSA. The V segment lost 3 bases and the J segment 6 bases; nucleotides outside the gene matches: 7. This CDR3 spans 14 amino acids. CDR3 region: CASSFGQGEREQYF. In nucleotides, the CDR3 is TGTGCCAGCAGCTTTGGACAGGGAGAGCGCGAGCAGTACTTC.

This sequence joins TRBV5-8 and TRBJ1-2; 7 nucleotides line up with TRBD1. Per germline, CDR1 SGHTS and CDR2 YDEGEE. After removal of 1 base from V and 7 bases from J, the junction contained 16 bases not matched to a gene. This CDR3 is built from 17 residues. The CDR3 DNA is TGTGCCAGCAGCTTGATGTCGGGGACAGTGATTTGGGGTGGCTACACCTTC. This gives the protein CASSLMSGTVIWGGYTF.

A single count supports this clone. CDR3 nucleotide sequence: TGTGCCAGCACCAAAGGACAGGGCTTAAACTATGGCTACACCTTC. It specifies CASTKGQGLNYGYTF. This chain uses TRBV7-9 with TRBJ1-2, with 8 bases matching TRBD1. With 7 bases clipped from V and 2 bases from J, the junction kept 9 bases outside the gene matches. CDR3 length equals 15 residues. The germline gives CDR1 SEHNR, CDR2 FQNEAQ (reference sequence).

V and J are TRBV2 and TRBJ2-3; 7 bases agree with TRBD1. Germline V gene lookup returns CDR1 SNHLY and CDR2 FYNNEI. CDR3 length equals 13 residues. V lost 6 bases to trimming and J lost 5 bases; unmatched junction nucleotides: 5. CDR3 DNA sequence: TGTGCCAGCAGGGAGACAGGGCTAGATACGCAGTATTTT. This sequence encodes CASRETGLDTQYF.

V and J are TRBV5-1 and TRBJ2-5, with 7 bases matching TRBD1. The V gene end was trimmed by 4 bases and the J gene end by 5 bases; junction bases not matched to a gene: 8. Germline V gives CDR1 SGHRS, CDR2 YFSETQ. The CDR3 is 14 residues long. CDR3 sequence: CASSKRGQVETQYF. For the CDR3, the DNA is TGCGCCAGCAGCAAAAGGGGGCAAGTGGAGACCCAGTACTTC.

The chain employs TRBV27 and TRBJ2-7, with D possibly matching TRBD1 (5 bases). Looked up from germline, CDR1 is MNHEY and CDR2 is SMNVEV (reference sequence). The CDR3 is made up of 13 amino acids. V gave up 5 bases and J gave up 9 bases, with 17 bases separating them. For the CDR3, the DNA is TGTGCCAGCAGTCCTACCCAGGGTTTAGGGCAGTACTTC. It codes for CASSPTQGLGQYF.

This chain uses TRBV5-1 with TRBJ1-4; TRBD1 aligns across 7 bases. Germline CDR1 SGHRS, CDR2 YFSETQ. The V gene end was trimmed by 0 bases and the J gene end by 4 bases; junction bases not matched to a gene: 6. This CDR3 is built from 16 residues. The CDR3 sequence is CASSLVGDSVNEKLFF. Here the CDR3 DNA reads TGCGCCAGCAGCTTGGTTGGGGACAGTGTTAATGAAAAACTGTTTTTT.

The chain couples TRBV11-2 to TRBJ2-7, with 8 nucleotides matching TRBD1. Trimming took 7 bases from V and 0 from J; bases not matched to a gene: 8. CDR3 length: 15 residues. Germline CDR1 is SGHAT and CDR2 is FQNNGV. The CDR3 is CASNLGDRRSYEQYF. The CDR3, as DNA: TGTGCCAGCAACTTGGGGGACAGGCGCTCCTACGAGCAGTACTTC.

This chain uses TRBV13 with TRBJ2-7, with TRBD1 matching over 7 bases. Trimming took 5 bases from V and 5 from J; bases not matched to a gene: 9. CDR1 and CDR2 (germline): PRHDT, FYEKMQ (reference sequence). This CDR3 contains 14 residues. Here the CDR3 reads CASSLRTGVDEQYF. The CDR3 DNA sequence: TGTGCCAGCAGCCTACGGACAGGAGTGGACGAGCAGTACTTC.

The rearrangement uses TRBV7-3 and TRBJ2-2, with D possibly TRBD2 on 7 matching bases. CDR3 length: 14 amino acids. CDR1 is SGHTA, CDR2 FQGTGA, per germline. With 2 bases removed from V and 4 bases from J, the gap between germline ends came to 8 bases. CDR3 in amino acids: CASSLGGATGELFF. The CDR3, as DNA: TGTGCCAGCAGCTTAGGGGGGGCCACCGGGGAGCTGTTTTTT. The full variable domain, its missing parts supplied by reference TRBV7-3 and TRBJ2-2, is GAGVSQTPSNKVTEKGKYVELRCDPISGHTALYWYRQSLGQGPEFLIYFQGTGAADDSGLPNDRFFAVRPEGSVSTLKIQRTERGDSAVYLCASSLGGATGELFFGEGSRLTVL.

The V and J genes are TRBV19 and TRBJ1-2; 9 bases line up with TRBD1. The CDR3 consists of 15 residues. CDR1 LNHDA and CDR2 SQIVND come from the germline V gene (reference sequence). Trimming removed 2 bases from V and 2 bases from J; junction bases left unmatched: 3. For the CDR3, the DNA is TGTGCCAGTAGTATAACAGGGGGCGCGAACTATGGCTACACCTTC. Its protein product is CASSITGGANYGYTF.

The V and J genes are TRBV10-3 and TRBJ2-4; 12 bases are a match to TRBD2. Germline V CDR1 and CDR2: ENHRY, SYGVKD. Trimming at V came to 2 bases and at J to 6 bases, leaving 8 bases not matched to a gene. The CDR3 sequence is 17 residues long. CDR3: CAISENQGLAGRNIQYF. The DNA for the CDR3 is TGTGCCATCAGTGAGAATCAAGGACTAGCGGGGCGAAACATTCAGTACTTC.

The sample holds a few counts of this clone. The CDR3 nucleotides are TGTGCCAGCAGCTTGGCCTTCAGGGTTTCTGGAAACACCATATATTTT. Protein: CASSLAFRVSGNTIYF. The chain joins TRBV5-5 to TRBJ1-3, with D perhaps TRBD1 (5 bases). Germline V CDR1 and CDR2: SGHKS, YYEKEE (reference sequence). Trimming left V 0 bases short and J 1 base short, with 11 bases between. The CDR3 runs 16 residues. The full variable domain, in which reference TRBV5-5 and TRBJ1-3 provide the parts outside the CDR3, is DAGVTQSPTHLIKTRGQQVTLRCSPISGHKSVSWYQQVLGQGPQFIFQYYEKEERGRGNFPDRFSARQFPNYSSELNVNALLLGDSALYLCASSLAFRVSGNTIYFGEGSWLTVV.

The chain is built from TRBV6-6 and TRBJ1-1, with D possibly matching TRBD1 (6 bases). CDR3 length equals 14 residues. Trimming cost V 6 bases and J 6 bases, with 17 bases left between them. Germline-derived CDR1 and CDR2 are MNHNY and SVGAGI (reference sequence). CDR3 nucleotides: TGTGCCAGCAGCTACAGGGAGGTTGGAGCTGAAGCTTTCTTT. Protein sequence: CASSYREVGAEAFF.

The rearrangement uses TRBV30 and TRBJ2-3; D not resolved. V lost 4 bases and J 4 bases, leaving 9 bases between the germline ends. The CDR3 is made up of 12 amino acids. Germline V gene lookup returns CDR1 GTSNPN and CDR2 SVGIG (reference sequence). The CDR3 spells CAWTRISDTQYF. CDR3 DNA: TGTGCCTGGACCAGGATCTCAGATACGCAGTATTTT.

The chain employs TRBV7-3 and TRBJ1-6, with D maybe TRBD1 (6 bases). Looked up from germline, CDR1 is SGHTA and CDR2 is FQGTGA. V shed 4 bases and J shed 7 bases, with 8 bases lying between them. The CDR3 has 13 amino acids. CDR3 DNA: TGTGCCAGCAGCTCAGACAGGAATTCACCCCTCCACTTT. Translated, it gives CASSSDRNSPLHF. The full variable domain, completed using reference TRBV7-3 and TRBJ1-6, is GAGVSQTPSNKVTEKGKYVELRCDPISGHTALYWYRQSLGQGPEFLIYFQGTGAADDSGLPNDRFFAVRPEGSVSTLKIQRTERGDSAVYLCASSSDRNSPLHFGNGTRLTVT.

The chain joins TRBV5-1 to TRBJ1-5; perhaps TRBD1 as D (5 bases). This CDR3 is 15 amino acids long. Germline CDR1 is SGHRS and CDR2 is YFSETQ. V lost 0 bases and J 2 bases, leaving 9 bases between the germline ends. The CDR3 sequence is CASSLGPGGNQPQHF. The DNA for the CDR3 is TGCGCCAGCAGCTTGGGCCCGGGGGGCAATCAGCCCCAGCATTTT.

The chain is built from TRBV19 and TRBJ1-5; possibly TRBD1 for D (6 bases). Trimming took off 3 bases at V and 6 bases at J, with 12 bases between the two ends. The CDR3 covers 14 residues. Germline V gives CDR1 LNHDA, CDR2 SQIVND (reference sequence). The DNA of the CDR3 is TGTGCCAGTAGTATGGGCCGGGACACTCAGCCCCAGCATTTT. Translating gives CASSMGRDTQPQHF.

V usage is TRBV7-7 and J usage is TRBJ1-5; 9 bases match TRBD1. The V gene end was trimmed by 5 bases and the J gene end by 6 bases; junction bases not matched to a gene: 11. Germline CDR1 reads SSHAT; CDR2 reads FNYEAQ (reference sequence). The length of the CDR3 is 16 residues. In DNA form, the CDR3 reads TGTGCCAGCAGCGTAGTAAGGGACAGGGCTTTTCAGCCCCAGCATTTT. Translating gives CASSVVRDRAFQPQHF. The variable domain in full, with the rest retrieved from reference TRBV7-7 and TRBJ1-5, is GAGVSQSPRYKVTKRGQDVTLRCDPISSHATLYWYQQALGQGPEFLTYFNYEAQPDKSGLPSDRFSAERPEGSISTLTIQRTEQRDSAMYRCASSVVRDRAFQPQHFGDGTRLSIL.

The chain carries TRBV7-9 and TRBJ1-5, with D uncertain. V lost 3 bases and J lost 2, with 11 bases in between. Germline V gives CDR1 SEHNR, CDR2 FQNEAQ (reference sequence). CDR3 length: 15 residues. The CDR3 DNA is TGTGCCAGCAGCTTCGGAGGGTCTGGCAATCAGCCCCAGCATTTT. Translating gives CASSFGGSGNQPQHF.

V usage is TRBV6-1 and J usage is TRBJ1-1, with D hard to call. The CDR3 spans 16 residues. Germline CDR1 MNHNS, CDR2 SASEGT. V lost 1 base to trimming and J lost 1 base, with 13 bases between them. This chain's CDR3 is CASSEVWGAPNTEAFF. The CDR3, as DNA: TGTGCCAGCAGTGAAGTCTGGGGAGCACCGAACACTGAAGCTTTCTTT.

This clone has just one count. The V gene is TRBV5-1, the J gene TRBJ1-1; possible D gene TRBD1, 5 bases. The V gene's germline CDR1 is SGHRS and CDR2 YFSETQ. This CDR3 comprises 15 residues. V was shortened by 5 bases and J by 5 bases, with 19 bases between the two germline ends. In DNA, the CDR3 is TGCGCCAGCAGGGCCGGGACTCCAGCGAGGACTGAAGCTTTCTTT. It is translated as CASRAGTPARTEAFF.

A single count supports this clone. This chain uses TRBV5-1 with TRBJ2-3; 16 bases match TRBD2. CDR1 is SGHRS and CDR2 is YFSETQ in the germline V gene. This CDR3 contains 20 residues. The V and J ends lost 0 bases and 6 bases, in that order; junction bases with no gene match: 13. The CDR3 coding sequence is TGCGCCAGCAGCTTGGTAGGGACTAGCGGGGGGGCGCGTTTTTTCGATACGCAGTATTTT. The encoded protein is CASSLVGTSGGARFFDTQYF.

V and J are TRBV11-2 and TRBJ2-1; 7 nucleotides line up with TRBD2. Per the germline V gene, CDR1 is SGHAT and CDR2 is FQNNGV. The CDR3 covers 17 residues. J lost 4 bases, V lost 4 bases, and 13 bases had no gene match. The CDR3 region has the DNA TGTGCCAGCAGCTCAAGAGGCGTGGGACTAACGTACAATGAGCAGTTCTTC. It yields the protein CASSSRGVGLTYNEQFF.